The 11 T cell receptor beta chains listed next were all sequenced from one sample in a study of T-cell reconstitution after alpha-beta-depleted transplantation in children. A TCRbeta library incorporating unique molecular identifiers was prepared. Using its own MiXCR run on the PCR reads, TCRdb lists one record per CDR3 protein. This table holds some 840,000 distinct CDR3 sequences, approximately 15% found once. This sample comprised PBMCs, mostly from graft donor cells, obtained 360 days after TCRalphabeta/CD19-depleted stem cell transplant. The receptor source for this set is a male patient between 10 and 17 years old who had a stem cell transplant for acute lymphoblastic leukemia, so the T cells may come from the graft donor.

The chain's CDR3 is CSVEDTDRASYEQYF. In DNA, the CDR3 is TGCAGCGTTGAAGACACGGACAGGGCTTCCTACGAGCAGTACTTC. The genes are TRBV29-1 and TRBJ2-7; 8 bases are shared with TRBD1. Germline V gene lookup returns CDR1 SQVTM and CDR2 ANQGSEA. This CDR3 region has 15 residues. J gave up 1 base and V 0 bases, and 5 bases lay outside the gene matches.

In this sample, this clonotype turned up a few times. The chain is built from TRBV27 and TRBJ1-5, with TRBD1 as a possible D gene (6 bases). From germline, CDR1 is MNHEY and CDR2 SMNVEV (reference sequence). V lost 10 bases and J 6 bases, leaving 13 bases between the germline ends. CDR3 length: 12 residues. The DNA for the CDR3 is TGTGCCACTGGCAGAGGGGGTCAGCCCCAGCATTTT. It encodes CATGRGGQPQHF.

The gene calls are TRBV20-1 and TRBJ2-7; tentatively, D is TRBD2 (6 bases). The CDR3 is 13 residues long. Trimming cost V 2 bases and J 1 base, with 9 bases left between them. The germline gives CDR1 DFQATT, CDR2 SNEGSKA (reference sequence). The CDR3 sequence is CSARRGLSYEQYF. The CDR3 nucleotides are TGCAGTGCTAGAAGGGGACTTTCCTACGAGCAGTACTTC.

V gene TRBV7-3 combines with J gene TRBJ2-1; the D is unclear. This CDR3 comprises 11 residues. V was cut by 1 base and J by 12 bases, with 7 bases left in between. CDR1 and CDR2 from the germline V gene are SGHTA and FQGTGA. The CDR3 DNA reads as TGTGCCAGCAGCTTAATAGGGCGGCAGTTCTTC. It specifies CASSLIGRQFF.

In its sample, this clonotype was seen a few times. The chain employs TRBV29-1 and TRBJ2-7; D perhaps matches TRBD1 (6 bases). The V end lost 5 bases, the J end lost 2 bases, and 13 bases lay between the germline ends. Germline loops: CDR1 SQVTM, CDR2 ANQGSEA. The CDR3 contains 13 residues. This CDR3 is CSVSGTSPYEQYF. In nucleotides, the CDR3 is TGCAGCGTTTCCGGGACAAGCCCCTACGAGCAGTACTTC.

The J gene is TRBJ2-7, the V gene TRBV5-1; D is perhaps TRBD1 (5 bases). This CDR3 has 13 amino acids. CDR1 and CDR2 (germline): SGHRS, YFSETQ. V lost 5 bases, J lost 1 base, and 10 bases lay in between. CDR3 protein: CASRQVVSYEQYF. The DNA for the CDR3 is TGCGCCAGCAGACAGGTGGTATCCTACGAGCAGTACTTC.

This clonotype has at least ten counts. CDR3: CASSSGLAGVLSYEQYF. The DNA for the CDR3 is TGTGCCAGCAGCTCAGGACTAGCGGGAGTTCTGTCCTACGAGCAGTACTTC. V usage is TRBV7-2 and J usage is TRBJ2-7; 13 bases match TRBD2. With V trimmed by 4 bases and J by 1 base, 7 bases remained unmatched. Germline V gene sequence: CDR1 SGHTA, CDR2 FQGNSA. This CDR3 region has 17 residues.

In this sample, this clonotype turned up a few times. CDR3 amino acids: CASSSAPSGSNNEQFF. The CDR3 DNA is TGCGCCAGCAGCTCCGCCCCCAGCGGATCTAACAATGAGCAGTTCTTC. V is TRBV4-1 and J is TRBJ2-1; D perhaps matches TRBD2 (5 bases). The germline CDR1 and CDR2 sequences are MGHRA and YSYEKL. Between the trimmed V and J ends, which lost 5 bases and 5 bases, there was a span of 19 bases. The CDR3 loop spans 16 amino acids.

This chain links TRBV20-1 with TRBJ1-1; TRBD1 is a possible D gene (6 bases). Germline CDR1 reads DFQATT; CDR2 reads SNEGSKA (reference sequence). The V end lost 4 bases, the J end lost 4 bases, and 16 bases lay between the germline ends. The CDR3 spans 14 residues. The CDR3, as DNA: TGCAGTGCTACAAATCAGGGGCAGAGCACTGAAGCTTTCTTT. Its protein is CSATNQGQSTEAFF.

This clonotype appeared a few times. The chain carries TRBV12-3 or TRBV12-4 and TRBJ2-4; D is undetermined. V lost 6 bases and J 0 bases, leaving 9 bases between the germline ends. The CDR3 is 14 amino acids. CDR3 protein: CASSRLRAKNIQYF. The CDR3, as DNA: TGTGCCAGCAGCCGCCTAAGAGCCAAAAACATTCAGTACTTC.

This clonotype was detected only a few times. V and J are TRBV2 and TRBJ2-5, with 14 bases aligning to TRBD2. The CDR3 runs to 16 residues. Germline V CDR1 and CDR2: SNHLY, FYNNEI. Trimming cost V 7 bases and J 4 bases; bases outside gene matches: 8. CDR3 loop: CASTGLAGGRRETQYF. The DNA of the CDR3 is TGTGCCAGCACTGGACTAGCGGGAGGCCGGAGAGAGACCCAGTACTTC.